This entry describes one TCR beta chain. Using immunoSEQ multiplex PCR, the repertoire was profiled, and TCRdb retains in-frame clones only, with some absent. The sample lists 25,000 to 30,000 clones, 93% occurring once. These data are taken from a study of T cell changes during pregnancy in multiple sclerosis. Germline CDR1 and CDR2: MNHEY and SVGAGI. The CDR3 runs to 14 residues. The V end was cut by 3 bases, the J end by 3 bases, with 11 bases between. Sequenced material: CD4+ T cells from peripheral blood mononuclear cells, taken after pregnancy. The TCR originated in a female donor with multiple sclerosis, enrolled in a pregnancy study. The chain recombines TRBV6-5 with TRBJ1-1, with D possibly matching TRBD1 (5 bases). CDR3 region: CASSYQGTHTEAFF. The CDR3 coding sequence is TGTGCCAGCAGTTATCAGGGTACCCACACTGAAGCTTTCTTT.